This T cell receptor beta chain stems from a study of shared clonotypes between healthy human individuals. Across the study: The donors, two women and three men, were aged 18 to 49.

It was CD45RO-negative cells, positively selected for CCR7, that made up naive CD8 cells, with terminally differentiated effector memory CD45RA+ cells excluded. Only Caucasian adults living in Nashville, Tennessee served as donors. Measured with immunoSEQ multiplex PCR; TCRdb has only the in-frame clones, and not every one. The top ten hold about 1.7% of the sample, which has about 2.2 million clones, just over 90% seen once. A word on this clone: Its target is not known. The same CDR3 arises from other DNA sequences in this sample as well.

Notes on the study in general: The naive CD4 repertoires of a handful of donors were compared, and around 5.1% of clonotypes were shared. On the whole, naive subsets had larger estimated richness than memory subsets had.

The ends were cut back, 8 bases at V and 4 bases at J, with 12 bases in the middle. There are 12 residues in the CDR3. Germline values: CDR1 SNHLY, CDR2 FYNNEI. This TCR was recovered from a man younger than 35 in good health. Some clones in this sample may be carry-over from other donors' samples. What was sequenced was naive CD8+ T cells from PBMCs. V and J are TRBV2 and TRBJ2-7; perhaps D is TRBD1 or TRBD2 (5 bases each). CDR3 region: CASLGTTYEQYF. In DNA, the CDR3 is TGTGCCAGCCTCGGGACCACGTACGAGCAGTACTTC.